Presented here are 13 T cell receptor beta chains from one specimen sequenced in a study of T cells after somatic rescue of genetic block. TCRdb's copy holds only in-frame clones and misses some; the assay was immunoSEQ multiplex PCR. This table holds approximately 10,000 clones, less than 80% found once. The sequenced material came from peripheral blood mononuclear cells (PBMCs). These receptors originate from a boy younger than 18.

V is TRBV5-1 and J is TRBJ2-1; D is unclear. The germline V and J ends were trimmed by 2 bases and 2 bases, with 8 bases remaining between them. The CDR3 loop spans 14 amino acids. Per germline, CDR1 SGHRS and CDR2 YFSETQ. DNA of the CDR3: TGCGCCAGCAGCTTTGGCGGAACCTACAATGAGCAGTTCTTC. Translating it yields CASSFGGTYNEQFF.

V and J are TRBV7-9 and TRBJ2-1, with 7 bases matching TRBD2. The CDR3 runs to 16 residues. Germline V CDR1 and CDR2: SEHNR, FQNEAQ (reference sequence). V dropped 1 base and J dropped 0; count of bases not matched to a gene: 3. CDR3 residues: CASSLDGGSSYNEQFF. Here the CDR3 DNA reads TGTGCCAGCAGCTTAGATGGCGGGAGCTCCTACAATGAGCAGTTCTTC. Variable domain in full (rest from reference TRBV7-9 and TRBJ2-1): DTGVSQNPRHKITKRGQNVTFRCDPISEHNRLYWYRQTLGQGPEFLTYFQNEAQLEKSRLLSDRFSAERPKGSFSTLEIQRTEQGDSAMYLCASSLDGGSSYNEQFFGPGTRLTVL.

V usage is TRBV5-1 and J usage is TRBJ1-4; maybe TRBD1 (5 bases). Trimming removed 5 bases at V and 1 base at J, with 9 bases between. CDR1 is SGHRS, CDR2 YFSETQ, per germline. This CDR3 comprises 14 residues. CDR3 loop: CASRSGGTNEKLFF. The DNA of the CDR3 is TGCGCCAGCAGATCTGGGGGAACTAATGAAAAACTGTTTTTT.

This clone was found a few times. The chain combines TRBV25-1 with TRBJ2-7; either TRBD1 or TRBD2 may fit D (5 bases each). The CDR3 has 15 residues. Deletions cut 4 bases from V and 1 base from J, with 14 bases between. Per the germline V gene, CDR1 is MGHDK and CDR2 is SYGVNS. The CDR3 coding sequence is TGTGCCAGCAGTGCCCTCGGGACGGCTTCCTACGAGCAGTACTTC. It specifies CASSALGTASYEQYF.

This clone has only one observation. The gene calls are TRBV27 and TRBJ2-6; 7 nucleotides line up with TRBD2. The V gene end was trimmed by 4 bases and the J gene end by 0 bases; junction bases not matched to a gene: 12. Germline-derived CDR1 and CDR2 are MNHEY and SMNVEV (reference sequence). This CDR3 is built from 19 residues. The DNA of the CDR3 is TGTGCCAGCAGTTATCGGTTGGGGAGGGTTGGCTCTGGGGCCAACGTCCTGACTTTC. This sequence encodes CASSYRLGRVGSGANVLTF.

The CDR3 DNA follows: TGCGCCAGCAGCGTTCAAGGTGTGGGGTCCTACAATGAGCAGTTCTTC. This codes for CASSVQGVGSYNEQFF. J is TRBJ2-1 and V is TRBV5-1; no definite D call. V was pared by 4 bases and J by 1 base, with 15 bases between. This CDR3 contains 16 residues. Germline CDR1 is SGHRS and CDR2 is YFSETQ. The full variable domain, rest sourced from reference TRBV5-1 and TRBJ2-1, is KAGVTQTPRYLIKTRGQQVTLSCSPISGHRSVSWYQQTPGQGLQFLFEYFSETQRNKGNFPGRFSGRQFSNSRSEMNVSTLELGDSALYLCASSVQGVGSYNEQFFGPGTRLTVL.

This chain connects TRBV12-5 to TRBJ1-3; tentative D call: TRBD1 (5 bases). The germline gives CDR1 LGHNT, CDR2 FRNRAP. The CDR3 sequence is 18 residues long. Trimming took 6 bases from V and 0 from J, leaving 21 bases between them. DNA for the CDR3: TGTGCTAGTGGGCTTACCATGCCTACGGGGGTCTCTGGAAACACCATATATTTT. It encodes CASGLTMPTGVSGNTIYF. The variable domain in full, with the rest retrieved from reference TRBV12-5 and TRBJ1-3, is DARVTQTPRHKVTEMGQEVTMRCQPILGHNTVFWYRQTMMQGLELLAYFRNRAPLDDSGMPKDRFSAEMPDATLATLKIQPSEPRDSAVYFCASGLTMPTGVSGNTIYFGEGSWLTVV.

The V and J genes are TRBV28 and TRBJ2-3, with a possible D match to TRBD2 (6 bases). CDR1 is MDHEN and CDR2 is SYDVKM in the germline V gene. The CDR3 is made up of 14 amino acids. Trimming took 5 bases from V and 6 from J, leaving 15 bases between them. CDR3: CASSLRDLSDTQYF. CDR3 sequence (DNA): TGTGCCAGCAGTCTGCGGGACCTTTCTGATACGCAGTATTTT. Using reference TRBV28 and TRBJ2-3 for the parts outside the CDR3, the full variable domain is DVKVTQSSRYLVKRTGEKVFLECVQDMDHENMFWYRQDPGLGLRLIYFSYDVKMKEKGDIPEGYSVSREKKERFSLILESASTNQTSMYLCASSLRDLSDTQYFGPGTRLTVL.

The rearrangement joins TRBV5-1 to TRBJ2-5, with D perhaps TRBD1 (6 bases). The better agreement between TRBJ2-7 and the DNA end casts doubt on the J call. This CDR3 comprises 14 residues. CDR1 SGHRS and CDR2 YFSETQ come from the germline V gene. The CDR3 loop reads CASTDSKAPYEQYF. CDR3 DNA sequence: TGCGCCAGCACGGACAGTAAAGCCCCCTACGAGCAGTACTTC.

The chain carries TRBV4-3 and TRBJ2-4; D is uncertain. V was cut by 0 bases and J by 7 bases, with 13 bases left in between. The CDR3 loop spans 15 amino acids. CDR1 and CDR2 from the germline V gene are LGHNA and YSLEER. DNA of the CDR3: TGCGCCAGCAGCCAAGATATTTGGGGTCGTAACATTCAGTACTTC. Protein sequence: CASSQDIWGRNIQYF.

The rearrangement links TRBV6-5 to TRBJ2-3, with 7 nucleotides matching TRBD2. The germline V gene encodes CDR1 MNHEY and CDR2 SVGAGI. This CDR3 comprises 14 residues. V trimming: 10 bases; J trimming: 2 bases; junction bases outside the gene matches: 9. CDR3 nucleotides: TGTGCCACCCAGGGAGGGGAGAACACAGATACGCAGTATTTT. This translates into CATQGGENTDTQYF.

CDR3: CASSSWTGNNYGYTF. CDR3 in DNA: TGTGCCAGCAGCTCATGGACAGGGAATAACTATGGCTACACCTTC. J is TRBJ1-2 and V is TRBV7-9; 8 bases align to TRBD1. The CDR3 sequence is 15 residues long. V was clipped by 4 bases and J by 1 base; unmatched bases: 5. Looked up from germline, CDR1 is SEHNR and CDR2 is FQNEAQ (reference sequence).

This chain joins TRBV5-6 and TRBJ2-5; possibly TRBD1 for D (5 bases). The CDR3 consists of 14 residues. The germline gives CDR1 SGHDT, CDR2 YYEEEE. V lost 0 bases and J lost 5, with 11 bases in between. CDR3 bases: TGTGCCAGCAGCTTGGACCCAGGGCGGGAGACCCAGTACTTC. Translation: CASSLDPGRETQYF.